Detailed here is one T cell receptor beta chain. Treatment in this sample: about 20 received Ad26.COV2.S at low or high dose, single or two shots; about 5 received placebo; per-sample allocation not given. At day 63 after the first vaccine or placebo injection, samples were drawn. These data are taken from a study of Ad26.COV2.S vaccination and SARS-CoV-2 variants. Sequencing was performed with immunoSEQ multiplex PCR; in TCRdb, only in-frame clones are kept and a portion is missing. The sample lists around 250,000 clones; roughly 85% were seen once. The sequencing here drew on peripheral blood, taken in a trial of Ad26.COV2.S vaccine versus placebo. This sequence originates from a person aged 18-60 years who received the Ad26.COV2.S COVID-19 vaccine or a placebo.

DNA of the CDR3: TGTGCCAGCAGCTTATTGGGGACAGCCAGAAGAGCCCAAGAAGCTTTCTTT. Translation: CASSLLGTARRAQEAFF. This chain joins TRBV13 and TRBJ1-1, with TRBD1 matching 7 bases. Germline loops: CDR1 PRHDT, CDR2 FYEKMQ (reference sequence). V was pared by 2 bases and J by 8 bases, with 17 bases of the junction left unmatched. The CDR3 is made up of 17 amino acids.